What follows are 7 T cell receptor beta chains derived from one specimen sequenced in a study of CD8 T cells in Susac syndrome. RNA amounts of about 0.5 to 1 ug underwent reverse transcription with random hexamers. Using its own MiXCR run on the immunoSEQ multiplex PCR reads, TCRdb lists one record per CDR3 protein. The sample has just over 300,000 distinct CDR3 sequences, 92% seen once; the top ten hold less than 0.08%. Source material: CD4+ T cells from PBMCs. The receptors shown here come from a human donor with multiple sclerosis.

CDR3 DNA: TGTGCCAGCAGCCCCTACAGTGTCCATCAGCCCCAGCATTTT. It encodes CASSPYSVHQPQHF. The chain carries TRBV6-5 and TRBJ1-5; no definite D call. The CDR3 is made up of 14 amino acids. V was cut by 6 bases and J by 5 bases, with 14 bases left in between. In germline, CDR1 is MNHEY, CDR2 SVGAGI.

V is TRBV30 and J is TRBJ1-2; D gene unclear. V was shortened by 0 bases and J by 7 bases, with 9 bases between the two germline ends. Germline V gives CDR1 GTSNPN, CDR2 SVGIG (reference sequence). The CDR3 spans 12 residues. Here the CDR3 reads CAWSVGQSGYTF. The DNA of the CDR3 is TGTGCCTGGAGTGTAGGGCAGTCTGGCTACACCTTC.

CDR3 in DNA: TGTGCCATCAGTGAGTCAAGCCCCGAGCAGTACTTC. It translates to CAISESSPEQYF. The chain has TRBV10-3 and TRBJ2-7; unclear D gene. The CDR3 runs 12 residues. Per germline, CDR1 ENHRY and CDR2 SYGVKD. Trimming shortened V by 0 bases and J by 6 bases, and 6 bases separated the two germline ends.

CDR3 protein: CASSRLRTDTQYF. The CDR3 DNA sequence: TGTGCCAGCAGCCGACTTCGCACAGATACGCAGTATTTT. J is TRBJ2-3 and V is TRBV7-2; D not certain. Germline V gene sequence: CDR1 SGHTA, CDR2 FQGNSA. The ends were cut back, 5 bases at V and 1 base at J, with 7 bases in the middle. The CDR3 totals 13 residues.

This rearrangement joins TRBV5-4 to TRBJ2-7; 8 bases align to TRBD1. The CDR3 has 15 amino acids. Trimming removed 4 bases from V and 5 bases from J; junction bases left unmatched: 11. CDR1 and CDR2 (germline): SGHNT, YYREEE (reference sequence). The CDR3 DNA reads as TGTGCCAGCAGCGAAAGAAGACAGGGGATCGACGAGCAGTACTTC. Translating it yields CASSERRQGIDEQYF.

As DNA, the CDR3 is TGCGCCAGCAGCTTGTCGGTGACTCAGGATTCCGGGGAGCTGTTTTTT. Protein product: CASSLSVTQDSGELFF. The V and J genes are TRBV5-1 and TRBJ2-2; D is undetermined. Trimming removed 1 base at V and 6 bases at J, with 16 bases between. Germline values: CDR1 SGHRS, CDR2 YFSETQ. The CDR3 loop spans 16 amino acids.

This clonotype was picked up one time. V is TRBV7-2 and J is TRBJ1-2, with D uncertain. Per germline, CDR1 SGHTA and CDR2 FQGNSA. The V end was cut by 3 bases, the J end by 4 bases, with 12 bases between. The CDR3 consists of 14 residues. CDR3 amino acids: CASSFLRRPYGYTF. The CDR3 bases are TGTGCCAGCAGCTTCCTACGGAGGCCCTATGGCTACACCTTC.